This T cell receptor beta chain is drawn from a study of a mutant IDH1 vaccine in newly diagnosed glioma. On the study more broadly: The treated group averaged about 41 years old and was roughly 60% male, around 38% female.

On this clone itself: Its antigen remains unidentified.

The repertoire was sequenced with immunoSEQ multiplex PCR; TCRdb's copy has only in-frame clones and lacks some. This sample yields around 30,000 clones, of which around 80% are seen a single time; approximately 3.4% belongs to the top ten. Germline CDR1 and CDR2: WSHSY and SAAADI. This CDR3 contains 13 residues. Trimming removed 7 bases at V and 2 bases at J, with 11 bases between. Time point denoted: week 35, safety follow-up. Every vaccine dose comprised 300 ug of mutant IDH1 20-mer peptide plus topical imiquimod. Patients came in for eight vaccinations, in weeks 1, 3, 5, 7, 11, 15, 19 and 23. Donors had new IDH1-mutant astrocytomas of WHO grade 3 or 4 (ATRX-lost).

The source of this sequence is a man aged 40-49 years with glioma. Some clones in this sample may be carry-over from other donors' samples. The specimen was PBMCs, collected from a glioma patient whose treatment included an IDH1 peptide vaccine. The rearrangement links TRBV10-2 to TRBJ2-5, with a tentative D call TRBD2 (5 bases). In nucleotides, the CDR3 is TGCGCCAGCAAACCACTAGGGCAAGAGACCCAGTACTTC. It specifies CASKPLGQETQYF.